The 2 T cell receptor beta chains in this list originate from one sample, sequenced in a study of CD8+ T cells in alopecia areata. The treatment: oral pan-JAK inhibitor, 5-10 mg twice daily. The authors extracted RNA and reverse transcribed it into cDNA as the sequencing template. Generated by immunoSEQ multiplex PCR, the TCRdb table keeps only in-frame clones and is missing some. The repertoire holds some 100,000 clones, around 44% seen once, with roughly 18% in the top ten. Sequenced here: CD8+ T cells sorted from blood, sampled at week 24, from a patient treated with tofacitinib. These receptors came from a human donor with alopecia areata.

The chain has TRBV5-1 and TRBJ1-2, with no clear D. The CDR3 contains 16 residues. The germline CDR1 and CDR2 sequences are SGHRS and YFSETQ. Trimming removed 0 bases at V and 0 bases at J, with 12 bases between. CDR3 region: CASSLAGHRANYGYTF. CDR3 nucleotides: TGCGCCAGCAGCTTGGCTGGGCACAGAGCTAACTATGGCTACACCTTC.

This clone was seen repeatedly, ten times or more. The chain recombines TRBV10-2 with TRBJ2-4; perhaps TRBD2 as D (5 bases). Germline CDR1 WSHSY, CDR2 SAAADI. The V end was cut by 4 bases, the J end by 4 bases, with 14 bases between. CDR3 length: 15 residues. CDR3 DNA: TGCGCCAGCAGTGTGGGTTTGGAGCGGAAAAACATTCAGTACTTC. This sequence encodes CASSVGLERKNIQYF.